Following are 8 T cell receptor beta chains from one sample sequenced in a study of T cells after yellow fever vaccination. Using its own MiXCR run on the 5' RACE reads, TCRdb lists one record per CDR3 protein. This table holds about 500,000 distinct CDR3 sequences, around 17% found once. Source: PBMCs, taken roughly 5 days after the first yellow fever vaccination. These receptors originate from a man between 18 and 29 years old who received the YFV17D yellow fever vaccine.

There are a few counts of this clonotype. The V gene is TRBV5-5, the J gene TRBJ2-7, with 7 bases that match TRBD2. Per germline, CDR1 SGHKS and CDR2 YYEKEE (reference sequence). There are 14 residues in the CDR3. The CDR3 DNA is TGTCAAGACGGGGGGTGTAACGGTGTCTACGAGCAGTACGTC. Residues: CQDGGCNGVYEQYV.

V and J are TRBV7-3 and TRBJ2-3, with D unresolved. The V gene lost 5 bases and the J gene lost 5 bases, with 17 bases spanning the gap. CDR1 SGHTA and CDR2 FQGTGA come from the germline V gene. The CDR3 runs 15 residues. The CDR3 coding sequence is TGTGCCAGCAGCCCGAGAGCTCAGTTTAAAGATACGCAGTATTTT. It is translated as CASSPRAQFKDTQYF.

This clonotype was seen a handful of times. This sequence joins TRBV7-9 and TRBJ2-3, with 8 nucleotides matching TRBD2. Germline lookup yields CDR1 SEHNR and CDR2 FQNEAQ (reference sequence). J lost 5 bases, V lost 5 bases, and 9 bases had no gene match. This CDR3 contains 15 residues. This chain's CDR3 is CASSGFAGGIDTQYF. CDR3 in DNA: TGTGCCAGCAGCGGCTTCGCGGGGGGTATAGATACGCAGTATTTT.

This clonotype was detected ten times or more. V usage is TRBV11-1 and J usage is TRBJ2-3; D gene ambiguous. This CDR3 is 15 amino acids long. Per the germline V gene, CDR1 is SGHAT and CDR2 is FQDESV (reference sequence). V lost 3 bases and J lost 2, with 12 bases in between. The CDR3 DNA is TGTGCCAGCAGCTTCACTCGCCTCTTCACAGATACGCAGTATTTT. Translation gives CASSFTRLFTDTQYF.

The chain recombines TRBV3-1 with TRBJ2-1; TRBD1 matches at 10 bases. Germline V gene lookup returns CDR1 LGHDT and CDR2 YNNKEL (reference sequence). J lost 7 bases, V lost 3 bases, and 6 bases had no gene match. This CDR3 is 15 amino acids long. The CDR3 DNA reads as TGTGCCAGCAGCCAGGGACAGGGGTGGGTAAATGAGCAGTTCTTC. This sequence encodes CASSQGQGWVNEQFF.

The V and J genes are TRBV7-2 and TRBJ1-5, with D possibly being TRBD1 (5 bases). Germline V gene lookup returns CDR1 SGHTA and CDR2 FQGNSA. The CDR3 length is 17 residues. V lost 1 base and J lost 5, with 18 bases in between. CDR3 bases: TGTGCCAGCAGCTTAGGGGCAGGGAATCGGGGGGATCAGCCCCAGCATTTT. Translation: CASSLGAGNRGDQPQHF.

The CDR3, as DNA: TGTGCCAGCAGCTTAATCAGGGGATCCTACAATGAGCAGTTCTTC. Amino acids: CASSLIRGSYNEQFF. The chain links TRBV7-6 to TRBJ2-1, with D perhaps matching TRBD1 (6 bases). Per the germline V gene, CDR1 is SGHVS and CDR2 is FNYEAQ. V lost 2 bases and J lost 1, with 9 bases in between. This CDR3 comprises 15 residues. The entire variable domain, with the rest obtained from reference TRBV7-6 and TRBJ2-1, is as follows: GAGVSQSPRYKVTKRGQDVALRCDPISGHVSLYWYRQALGQGPEFLTYFNYEAQQDKSGLPNDRFSAERPEGSISTLTIQRTEQRDSAMYRCASSLIRGSYNEQFFGPGTRLTVL.

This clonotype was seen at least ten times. The CDR3 reads CASPLYNEQFF. CDR3 DNA: TGTGCCAGCCCCCTTTACAATGAGCAGTTCTTC. The rearrangement links TRBV6-5 to TRBJ2-1, with unresolved D. Germline lookup yields CDR1 MNHEY and CDR2 SVGAGI. The CDR3 spans 11 residues. With 8 bases removed from V and 4 bases from J, the gap between germline ends came to 6 bases.